One sample yielded the 31 T cell receptor beta chains listed below, sequenced in a study of cytomegalovirus exposure and HLA in healthy donors. PCR was performed using 60 Vbeta and 13 Jbeta primers. Assay used: immunoSEQ multiplex PCR; TCRdb lists only in-frame clones, some missing. The sample carries some 160,000 clones, 65% to 90% recorded once. Sequencing was carried out using PBMCs. These receptors were taken from a man between 50 and 59 years old in good health and CMV-seropositive.

The chain is built from TRBV14 and TRBJ1-1; D remains ambiguous. Germline CDR1 reads SGHDN; CDR2 reads FVKESK. The CDR3 is 13 amino acids. Trimming left V 5 bases short and J 7 bases short, with 14 bases between. Written as DNA, the CDR3 is TGTGCCAGCAGCGACTCCTTGGGAGTTGAAGCTTTCTTT. The encoded protein is CASSDSLGVEAFF.

This chain joins TRBV18 and TRBJ2-2; 8 bases agree with TRBD1. This CDR3 contains 15 residues. In germline, CDR1 is KGHSH, CDR2 LQKENI. The J segment lost 6 bases and the V segment lost 3 bases, leaving 6 bases of the junction unmatched. This CDR3 is CASSPDRVKAGELFF. CDR3 nucleotides: TGTGCCAGCTCACCGGACAGGGTTAAAGCCGGGGAGCTGTTTTTT.

This sequence joins TRBV6-6 and TRBJ2-7; 7 bases agree with TRBD1. V lost 7 bases and J lost 4; bases outside the gene matches: 10. CDR3 size: 14 residues. Looked up from germline, CDR1 is MNHNY and CDR2 is SVGAGI (reference sequence). CDR3 in amino acids: CASTPDRAGYEQYF. CDR3 sequence (DNA): TGTGCCAGCACCCCCGACAGGGCCGGGTACGAGCAGTACTTC.

The J gene is TRBJ1-1, the V gene TRBV12-5, with D unclear. This CDR3 is built from 18 residues. V shed 0 bases and J shed 2 bases, with 19 bases lying between them. Germline values: CDR1 LGHNT, CDR2 FRNRAP. CDR3 in amino acids: CASGLVSGFGEANTEAFF. The CDR3 DNA reads as TGTGCTAGTGGTTTGGTATCCGGATTTGGAGAAGCCAACACTGAAGCTTTCTTT. Full variable domain (outside the CDR3, taken from reference TRBV12-5 and TRBJ1-1): DARVTQTPRHKVTEMGQEVTMRCQPILGHNTVFWYRQTMMQGLELLAYFRNRAPLDDSGMPKDRFSAEMPDATLATLKIQPSEPRDSAVYFCASGLVSGFGEANTEAFFGQGTRLTVV.

V and J are TRBV4-2 and TRBJ2-5; TRBD2 matches 10 bases. V shed 5 bases and J 1 base; nucleotides not matched to a gene: 10. Per the germline V gene, CDR1 is LGHNA and CDR2 is YNFKEQ. The length of the CDR3 is 17 residues. This chain's CDR3 is CASSEGLAGESQETQYF. The CDR3 bases are TGTGCCAGCAGCGAGGGGCTAGCGGGGGAATCCCAAGAGACCCAGTACTTC.

Here the CDR3 DNA reads TGTGCCCGCGGGAGCTCGATGTCCTACGAGCAGTACGTC. This codes for CARGSSMSYEQYV. The V gene is TRBV21-1, the J gene TRBJ2-7; the D call in the table, TRBD2, was not verified against the DNA. TRBV21-1 is a listed pseudogene. The length of the CDR3 is 13 residues.

V and J are TRBV10-2 and TRBJ2-7; 11 bases fit TRBD2. Germline assignment: CDR1 WSHSY and CDR2 SAAADI. The CDR3 extends over 17 amino acids. V lost 6 bases to trimming and J lost 2 bases; unmatched junction nucleotides: 12. Written as DNA, the CDR3 is TGCGCCAGCAGCCATAACATACTAGCGGGGGTTACCTACGAGCAGTACTTC. Amino acids: CASSHNILAGVTYEQYF.

The chain recombines TRBV27 with TRBJ2-3; 15 bases fit TRBD2. Germline V CDR1 and CDR2: MNHEY, SMNVEV (reference sequence). The CDR3 extends over 19 amino acids. V trimming: 5 bases; J trimming: 3 bases; junction bases outside the gene matches: 12. The CDR3 loop is CASSPSRTSGGAGTDTQYF. The DNA of the CDR3 is TGTGCCAGCAGTCCGTCGAGGACTAGCGGGGGGGCCGGAACAGATACGCAGTATTTT.

The chain combines TRBV4-2 with TRBJ2-2, with TRBD2 matching 9 bases. Germline trimming cut 6 bases from V and 3 bases from J; bases unmatched to any gene: 11. Germline V lookup: CDR1 LGHNA, CDR2 YNFKEQ. The CDR3 covers 17 residues. The CDR3 reads CASSFVGLARDTGELFF. CDR3 in DNA: TGTGCCAGCAGTTTTGTCGGACTAGCGAGGGACACCGGGGAGCTGTTTTTT.

This chain joins TRBV5-4 and TRBJ2-7, with D maybe TRBD1 (6 bases). This CDR3 spans 14 amino acids. CDR1 and CDR2 from the germline V gene are SGHNT and YYREEE (reference sequence). V lost 4 bases to trimming and J lost 2 bases, with 13 bases between them. In nucleotides, the CDR3 is TGTGCCAGCAGCCCCGGGACATCCCCCTACGAGCAGTACGTC. The encoded protein is CASSPGTSPYEQYV.

In this sample, this clone turned up once. This chain links TRBV19 with TRBJ1-6, with 7 bases lining up with TRBD1. Germline-derived CDR1 and CDR2 are LNHDA and SQIVND (reference sequence). This CDR3 comprises 13 residues. With V trimmed by 5 bases and J by 10 bases, 5 bases remained unmatched. DNA of the CDR3: TGTGCCAGTAGTGCGGGACAGAGATCACCCCTCCACTTT. It yields the protein CASSAGQRSPLHF.

This chain's CDR3 is CASSRDSYGYTF. CDR3 DNA sequence: TGTGCCAGCAGCCGGGACAGCTATGGCTACACCTTC. V gene TRBV7-9 combines with J gene TRBJ1-2; 7 bases match TRBD1. Germline loops: CDR1 SEHNR, CDR2 FQNEAQ (reference sequence). There are 12 residues in the CDR3. Trimming removed 5 bases from V and 4 bases from J; junction bases left unmatched: 1.

The chain employs TRBV7-3 and TRBJ1-2; 7 bases align to TRBD1. Trimming cost V 5 bases and J 4 bases; bases outside gene matches: 10. The CDR3 consists of 15 residues. Germline V gene lookup returns CDR1 SGHTA and CDR2 FQGTGA. CDR3 nucleotides: TGTGCCAGCAGCCCAACGACAGGGTTGAGCTATGGCTACACCTTC. Protein sequence: CASSPTTGLSYGYTF.

The CDR3 spells CASSLDLKSYEQYF. As DNA, the CDR3 is TGTGCCAGCAGCTTAGACCTTAAGAGCTACGAGCAGTACTTC. This chain joins TRBV7-2 and TRBJ2-7, with D unresolved. Germline CDR1 reads SGHTA; CDR2 reads FQGNSA. Trimming stripped 1 base from V and 3 bases from J, with 10 bases between. CDR3 length equals 14 residues.

This clone was observed a few times. The J gene is TRBJ2-7, the V gene TRBV4-1, with TRBD2 identical over 7 bases. The germline CDR1 and CDR2 sequences are MGHRA and YSYEKL. V lost 8 bases, J lost 6 bases, and 10 bases stayed unmatched. The CDR3 sequence is 13 residues long. The DNA of the CDR3 is TGCGCCAGCGAGCAGCGGGAAGGAGGCGAGCAGTACTTC. Its translation: CASEQREGGEQYF.

The sample holds one count of this clone. The chain carries TRBV29-1 and TRBJ2-3; no clear D. The CDR3 covers 10 residues. Between the trimmed V and J ends, which lost 6 bases and 6 bases, there was a span of 7 bases. CDR1 is SQVTM, CDR2 ANQGSEA, per germline. CDR3 nucleotide sequence: TGCAGCGTCACTGCGGATACGCAGTATTTT. Protein sequence: CSVTADTQYF.

The genes are TRBV7-3 and TRBJ2-1, with TRBD2 matching 13 bases. This CDR3 is 15 amino acids long. V was pared by 3 bases and J by 7 bases, with 3 bases of the junction left unmatched. Germline V gene data show CDR1 as SGHTA and CDR2 as FQGTGA. Written as DNA, the CDR3 is TGTGCCAGCAGCTTGGGACTAGCGGGAATAAATGAGCAGTTCTTC. Residues: CASSLGLAGINEQFF.

The chain carries TRBV5-1 and TRBJ2-5; 11 bases agree with TRBD2. V lost 4 bases, J lost 2 bases, and 7 bases stayed unmatched. The CDR3 contains 16 residues. The germline V gene encodes CDR1 SGHRS and CDR2 YFSETQ. The CDR3 DNA reads as TGCGCCAGCAGCCGGGGGACTAGCGGTTTGCAAGAGACCCAGTACTTC. Translating it yields CASSRGTSGLQETQYF. Full variable domain (remainder filled in from reference TRBV5-1 and TRBJ2-5): KAGVTQTPRYLIKTRGQQVTLSCSPISGHRSVSWYQQTPGQGLQFLFEYFSETQRNKGNFPGRFSGRQFSNSRSEMNVSTLELGDSALYLCASSRGTSGLQETQYFGPGTRLLVL.

V usage is TRBV4-1 and J usage is TRBJ2-2, with 8 bases identical to TRBD1. The CDR3 runs 18 residues. V trimming: 0 bases; J trimming: 3 bases; junction bases outside the gene matches: 9. Germline values: CDR1 MGHRA, CDR2 YSYEKL. This CDR3 is CASSQEGQGLVDTGELFF. The DNA for the CDR3 is TGCGCCAGCAGCCAAGAAGGACAGGGTCTTGTGGACACCGGGGAGCTGTTTTTT.

The chain has TRBV14 and TRBJ2-1; D gene uncertain. With 4 bases removed from V and 10 bases from J, the gap between germline ends came to 14 bases. Germline lookup yields CDR1 SGHDN and CDR2 FVKESK. The CDR3 runs 13 residues. Here the CDR3 reads CASSPTSFGEQFF. The CDR3, as DNA: TGTGCCAGCAGCCCCACCAGCTTCGGGGAGCAGTTCTTC. The whole variable domain, filled in from reference TRBV14 and TRBJ2-1, reads EAGVTQFPSHSVIEKGQTVTLRCDPISGHDNLYWYRRVMGKEIKFLLHFVKESKQDESGMPNNRFLAERTGGTYSTLKVQPAELEDSGVYFCASSPTSFGEQFFGPGTRLTVL.

V and J are TRBV6-1 and TRBJ1-1; TRBD1 might be the D (5 bases). Trimming removed 8 bases at V and 3 bases at J, with 13 bases between. The V gene's germline CDR1 is MNHNS and CDR2 SASEGT. This CDR3 has 13 amino acids. CDR3 sequence reads: CASGDLGYTEAFF. The CDR3 DNA follows: TGTGCCAGCGGGGACTTGGGGTACACTGAAGCTTTCTTT.

The V and J genes are TRBV18 and TRBJ1-4; 11 nucleotides line up with TRBD1. V shed 6 bases and J 7 bases; nucleotides not matched to a gene: 7. This CDR3 has 15 amino acids. CDR1 and CDR2 from the germline V gene are KGHSH and LQKENI. CDR3: CASSPGTGGSEKLFF. The CDR3 nucleotides are TGTGCCAGCTCCCCCGGGACAGGGGGGAGTGAAAAACTGTTTTTT.

This clone showed up just once. The chain combines TRBV7-9 with TRBJ1-2; D ambiguous. In germline, CDR1 is SEHNR, CDR2 FQNEAQ (reference sequence). This CDR3 has 13 amino acids. Trimming took off 1 base at V and 2 bases at J, with 5 bases between the two ends. CDR3 coding DNA: TGTGCCAGCAGCTTAGGAGGGAACTATGGCTACACCTTC. Translated: CASSLGGNYGYTF.

The V and J genes are TRBV11-2 and TRBJ1-4, with 7 bases matching TRBD1. V shed 5 bases and J 7 bases; nucleotides not matched to a gene: 10. CDR1 and CDR2 from the germline V gene are SGHAT and FQNNGV. The CDR3 totals 15 residues. The CDR3 is CASSLPTGSSEKLFF. In DNA, the CDR3 is TGTGCCAGCAGCCTCCCGACAGGGAGTAGTGAAAAACTGTTTTTT.

V is TRBV7-9 and J is TRBJ2-3; D might be TRBD2 (6 bases). CDR3 length equals 14 residues. V lost 3 bases to trimming and J lost 3 bases, with 10 bases between them. Germline loops: CDR1 SEHNR, CDR2 FQNEAQ (reference sequence). As DNA, the CDR3 is TGTGCCAGCAGCTTGGCGGGAAGGACAGATACGCAGTATTTT. Amino acid sequence: CASSLAGRTDTQYF. Based on the CDR3 plus reference TRBV7-9 and TRBJ2-3, the full variable domain is DTGVSQNPRHKITKRGQNVTFRCDPISEHNRLYWYRQTLGQGPEFLTYFQNEAQLEKSRLLSDRFSAERPKGSFSTLEIQRTEQGDSAMYLCASSLAGRTDTQYFGPGTRLTVL.

The chain is built from TRBV20-1 and TRBJ1-6, with 8 bases identical to TRBD1. The V gene's germline CDR1 is DFQATT and CDR2 SNEGSKA (reference sequence). The V segment lost 0 bases and the J segment 18 bases; nucleotides outside the gene matches: 4. The CDR3 runs to 11 residues. The CDR3 protein is CSARDGQGAHF. The CDR3 bases are TGCAGTGCTAGAGATGGGCAGGGGGCCCACTTT.

The V and J genes are TRBV30 and TRBJ2-2; possible D gene TRBD1, 6 bases. The CDR3 loop spans 13 amino acids. V lost 4 bases, J lost 3 bases, and 9 bases lay in between. Germline values: CDR1 GTSNPN, CDR2 SVGIG (reference sequence). The CDR3 region is CAWTGQYTGELFF. The CDR3 DNA is TGTGCCTGGACCGGACAGTACACCGGGGAGCTGTTTTTT. The variable domain in full, with the rest retrieved from reference TRBV30 and TRBJ2-2, is SQTIHQWPATLVQPVGSPLSLECTVEGTSNPNLYWYRQAAGRGLQLLFYSVGIGQISSEVPQNLSASRPQDRQFILSSKKLLLSDSGFYLCAWTGQYTGELFFGEGSRLTVL.

The chain employs TRBV6-5 and TRBJ1-4; 7 bases align to TRBD1. Losses at the gene ends were 2 bases for V and 8 bases for J; bases not matched to a gene: 5. Germline loops: CDR1 MNHEY, CDR2 SVGAGI. This CDR3 contains 14 residues. Here the CDR3 reads CASSYAQGKEKLFF. The CDR3 DNA reads as TGTGCCAGCAGTTACGCACAGGGGAAGGAAAAACTGTTTTTT.

The chain is built from TRBV29-1 and TRBJ1-3, with TRBD1 matching over 7 bases. The V segment lost 6 bases and the J segment 2 bases; nucleotides outside the gene matches: 10. CDR3 length: 15 amino acids. The V gene's germline CDR1 is SQVTM and CDR2 ANQGSEA. CDR3 region: CSVVGDSSPGNTIYF. Written as DNA, the CDR3 is TGCAGCGTAGTTGGGGACAGCAGCCCTGGAAACACCATATATTTT.

V is TRBV5-4 and J is TRBJ2-5; maybe TRBD1 (5 bases). The J call may be faulty, since TRBJ2-7 better matches the DNA end. Germline lookup yields CDR1 SGHNT and CDR2 YYREEE (reference sequence). The CDR3 runs 12 residues. This CDR3 is CASSLTGYEQYF. CDR3 nucleotide sequence: TGTGCCAGCAGTTTAACAGGCTACGAGCAGTACTTC.

The rearrangement links TRBV5-1 to TRBJ2-1; 8 bases line up with TRBD2. The CDR3 covers 14 residues. Trimming cost V 2 bases and J 12 bases; bases outside gene matches: 10. Germline CDR1 SGHRS, CDR2 YFSETQ. The CDR3 DNA reads as TGCGCCAGCAGCTTCTCGGGGGGGACCTTCGTGCAGTTCTTC. It translates to CASSFSGGTFVQFF.